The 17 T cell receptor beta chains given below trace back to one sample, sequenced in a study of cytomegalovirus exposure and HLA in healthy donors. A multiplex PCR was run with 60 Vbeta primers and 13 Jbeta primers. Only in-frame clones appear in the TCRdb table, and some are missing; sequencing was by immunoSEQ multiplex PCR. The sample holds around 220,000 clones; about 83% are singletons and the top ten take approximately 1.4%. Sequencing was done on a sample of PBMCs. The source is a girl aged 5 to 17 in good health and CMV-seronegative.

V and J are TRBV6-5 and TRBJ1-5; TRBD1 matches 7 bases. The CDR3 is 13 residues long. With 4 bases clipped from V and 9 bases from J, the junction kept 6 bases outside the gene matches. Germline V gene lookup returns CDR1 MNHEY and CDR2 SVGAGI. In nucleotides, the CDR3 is TGTGCCAGCAGTTCAGGACAGGCCGGGCCCCAGCATTTT. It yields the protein CASSSGQAGPQHF.

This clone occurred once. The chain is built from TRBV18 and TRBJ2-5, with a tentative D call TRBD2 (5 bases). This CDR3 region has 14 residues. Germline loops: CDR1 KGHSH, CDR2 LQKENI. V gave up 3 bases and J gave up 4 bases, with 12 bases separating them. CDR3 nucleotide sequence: TGTGCCAGCTCACCCCCTAGCACCCCAGAGACCCAGTACTTC. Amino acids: CASSPPSTPETQYF.

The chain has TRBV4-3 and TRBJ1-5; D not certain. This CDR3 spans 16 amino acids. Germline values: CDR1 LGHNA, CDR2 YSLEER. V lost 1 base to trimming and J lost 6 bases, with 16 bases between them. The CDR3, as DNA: TGCGCCAGCAGCCAAGGGTTGGCGCGAGGTTTTCAGCCCCAGCATTTT. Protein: CASSQGLARGFQPQHF.

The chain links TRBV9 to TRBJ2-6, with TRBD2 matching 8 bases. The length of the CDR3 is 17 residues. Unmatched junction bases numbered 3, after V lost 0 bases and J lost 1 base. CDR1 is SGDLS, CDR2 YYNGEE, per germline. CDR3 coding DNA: TGTGCCAGCAGCGTAGTGCGGGGGGCGTCTGGGGCCAACGTCCTGACTTTC. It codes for CASSVVRGASGANVLTF.

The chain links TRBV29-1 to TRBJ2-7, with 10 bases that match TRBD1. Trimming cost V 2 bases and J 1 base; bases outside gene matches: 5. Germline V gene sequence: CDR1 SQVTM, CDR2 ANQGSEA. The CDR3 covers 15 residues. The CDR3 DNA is TGCAGCGTTGAACGAATGGACAGGGGGTCCTACGAGCAGTACTTC. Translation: CSVERMDRGSYEQYF.

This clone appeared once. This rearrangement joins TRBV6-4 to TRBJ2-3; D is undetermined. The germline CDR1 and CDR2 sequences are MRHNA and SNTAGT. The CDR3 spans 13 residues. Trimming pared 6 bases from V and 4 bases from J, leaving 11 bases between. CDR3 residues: CASSRRVADTQYF. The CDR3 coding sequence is TGTGCCAGCAGCCGCCGAGTCGCAGATACGCAGTATTTT.

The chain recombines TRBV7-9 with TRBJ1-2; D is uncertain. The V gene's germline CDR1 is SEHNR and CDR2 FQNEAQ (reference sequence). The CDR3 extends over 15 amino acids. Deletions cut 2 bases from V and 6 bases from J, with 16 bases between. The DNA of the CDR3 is TGTGCCAGCAGCTTAAGTCTCGGTTCATCCAATGGCTACACCTTC. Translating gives CASSLSLGSSNGYTF.

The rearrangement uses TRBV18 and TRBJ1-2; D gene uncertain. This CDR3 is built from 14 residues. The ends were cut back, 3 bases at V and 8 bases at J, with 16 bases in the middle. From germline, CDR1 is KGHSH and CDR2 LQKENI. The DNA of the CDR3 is TGTGCCAGCTCACCGGCCGCTATGGAGAAGGGCTACACCTTC. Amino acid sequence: CASSPAAMEKGYTF.

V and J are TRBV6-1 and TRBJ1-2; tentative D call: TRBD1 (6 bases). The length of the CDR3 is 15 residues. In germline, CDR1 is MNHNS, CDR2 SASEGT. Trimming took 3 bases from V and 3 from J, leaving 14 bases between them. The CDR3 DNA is TGTGCCAGCAGTGACCAGCAGGGGAAAGACTATGGCTACACCTTC. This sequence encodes CASSDQQGKDYGYTF.

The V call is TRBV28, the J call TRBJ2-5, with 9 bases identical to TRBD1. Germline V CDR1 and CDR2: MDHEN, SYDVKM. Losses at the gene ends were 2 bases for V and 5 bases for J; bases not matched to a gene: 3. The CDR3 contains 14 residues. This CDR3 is CASSLIGQGETQYF. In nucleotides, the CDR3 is TGTGCCAGCAGTTTAATCGGACAGGGGGAGACCCAGTACTTC. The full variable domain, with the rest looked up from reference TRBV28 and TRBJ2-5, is DVKVTQSSRYLVKRTGEKVFLECVQDMDHENMFWYRQDPGLGLRLIYFSYDVKMKEKGDIPEGYSVSREKKERFSLILESASTNQTSMYLCASSLIGQGETQYFGPGTRLLVL.

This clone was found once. CDR3 nucleotides: TGTGCCAGCAGCCAGCCGGGACAGGGGGATATGTATGAAAAACTGTTTTTT. Its protein product is CASSQPGQGDMYEKLFF. V gene TRBV7-6 combines with J gene TRBJ1-4, with 11 bases matching TRBD1. Germline assignment: CDR1 SGHVS and CDR2 FNYEAQ. This CDR3 has 17 amino acids. V lost 5 bases and J lost 6; bases outside the gene matches: 11. Variable domain in full (rest from reference TRBV7-6 and TRBJ1-4): GAGVSQSPRYKVTKRGQDVALRCDPISGHVSLYWYRQALGQGPEFLTYFNYEAQQDKSGLPNDRFSAERPEGSISTLTIQRTEQRDSAMYRCASSQPGQGDMYEKLFFGSGTQLSVL.

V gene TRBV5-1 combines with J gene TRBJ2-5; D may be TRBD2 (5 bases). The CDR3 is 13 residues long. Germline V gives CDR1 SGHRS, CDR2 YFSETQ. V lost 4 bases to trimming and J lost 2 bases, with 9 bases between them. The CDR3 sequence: CASSPDLQETQYF. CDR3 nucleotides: TGCGCCAGCAGCCCGGACTTACAAGAGACCCAGTACTTC.

This CDR3 is CASSFRVEQFF. CDR3 nucleotide sequence: TGTGCCAGCAGTTTCCGGGTTGAGCAGTTCTTC. The V gene is TRBV28, the J gene TRBJ2-1, with D uncertain. Germline V gene lookup returns CDR1 MDHEN and CDR2 SYDVKM. The CDR3 contains 11 residues. The ends were cut back, 3 bases at V and 9 bases at J, with 6 bases in the middle.

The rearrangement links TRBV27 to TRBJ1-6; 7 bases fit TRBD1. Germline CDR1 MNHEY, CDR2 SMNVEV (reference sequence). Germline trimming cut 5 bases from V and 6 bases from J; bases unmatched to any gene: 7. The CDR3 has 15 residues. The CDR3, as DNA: TGTGCCAGCAGTGCCTACAGGGGAGGTAATTCACCCCTCCACTTT. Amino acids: CASSAYRGGNSPLHF.

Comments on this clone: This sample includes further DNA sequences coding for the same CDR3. The CDR3 is CASSLERGNSPLHF. The CDR3 DNA sequence: TGTGCCAGCAGCTTAGAAAGGGGTAATTCACCCCTCCACTTT. V gene TRBV7-2 combines with J gene TRBJ1-6; D might be TRBD1 (5 bases). Germline V gene sequence: CDR1 SGHTA, CDR2 FQGNSA. CDR3 length equals 14 residues. V was clipped by 1 base and J by 6 bases, with 7 bases between them.

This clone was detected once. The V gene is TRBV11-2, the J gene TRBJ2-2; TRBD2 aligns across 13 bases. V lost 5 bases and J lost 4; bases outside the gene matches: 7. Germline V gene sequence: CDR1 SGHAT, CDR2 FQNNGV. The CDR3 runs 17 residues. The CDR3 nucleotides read TGTGCCAGCAGCCGAACTACTAGCGGGAGGGCCACCGGGGAGCTGTTTTTT. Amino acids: CASSRTTSGRATGELFF.

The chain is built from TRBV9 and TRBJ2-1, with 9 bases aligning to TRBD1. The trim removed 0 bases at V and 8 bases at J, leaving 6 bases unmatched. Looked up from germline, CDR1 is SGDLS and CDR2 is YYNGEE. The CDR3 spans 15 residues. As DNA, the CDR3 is TGTGCCAGCAGCGTAGTCCCGGGACAGGGATATGAGCAGTTCTTC. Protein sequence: CASSVVPGQGYEQFF.